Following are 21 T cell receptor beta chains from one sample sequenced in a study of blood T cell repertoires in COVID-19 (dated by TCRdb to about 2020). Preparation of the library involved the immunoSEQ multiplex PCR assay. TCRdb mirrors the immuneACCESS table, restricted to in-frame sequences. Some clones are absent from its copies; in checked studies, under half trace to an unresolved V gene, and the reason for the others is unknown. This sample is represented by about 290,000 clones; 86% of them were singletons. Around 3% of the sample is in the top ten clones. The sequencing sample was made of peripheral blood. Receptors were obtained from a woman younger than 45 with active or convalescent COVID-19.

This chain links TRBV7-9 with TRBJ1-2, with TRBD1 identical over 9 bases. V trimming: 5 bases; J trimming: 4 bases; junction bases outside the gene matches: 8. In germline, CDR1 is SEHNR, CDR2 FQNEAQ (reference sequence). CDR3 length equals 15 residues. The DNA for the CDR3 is TGTGCCAGCAGCACTACAGGGGGCAATGGCTATGGCTACACCTTC. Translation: CASSTTGGNGYGYTF.

The CDR3 DNA reads TGTGCCAGCAGCTTAGTGGGCGGGACAGGTGGCGGGGAGCTGTTTTTT. This codes for CASSLVGGTGGGELFF. The rearrangement joins TRBV11-2 to TRBJ2-2; 8 bases agree with TRBD1. Losses at the gene ends were 1 base for V and 7 bases for J; bases not matched to a gene: 8. This CDR3 region has 16 residues. Germline V gives CDR1 SGHAT, CDR2 FQNNGV.

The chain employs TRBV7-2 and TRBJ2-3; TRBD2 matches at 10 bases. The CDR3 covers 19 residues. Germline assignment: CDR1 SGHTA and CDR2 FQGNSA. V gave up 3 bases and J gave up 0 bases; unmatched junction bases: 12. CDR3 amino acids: CASSLGVAGGDSSTDTQYF. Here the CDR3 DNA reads TGTGCCAGCAGCTTGGGTGTAGCGGGGGGAGACTCTAGCACAGATACGCAGTATTTT.

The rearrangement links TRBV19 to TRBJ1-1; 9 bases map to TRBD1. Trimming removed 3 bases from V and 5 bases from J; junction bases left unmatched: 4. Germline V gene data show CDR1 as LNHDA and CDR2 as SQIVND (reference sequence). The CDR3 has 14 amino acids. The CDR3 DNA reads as TGTGCCAGTAGTATTGACAGGGGGAGGACTGAAGCTTTCTTT. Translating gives CASSIDRGRTEAFF.

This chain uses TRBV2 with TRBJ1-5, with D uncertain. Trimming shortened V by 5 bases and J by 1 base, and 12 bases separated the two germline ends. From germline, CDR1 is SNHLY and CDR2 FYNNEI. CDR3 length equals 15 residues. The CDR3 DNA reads TGTGCCAGCAGTCAGGCGGGGAGGAGCAATCAGCCCCAGCATTTT. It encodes CASSQAGRSNQPQHF.

CDR3 nucleotides: TGTGCCTGGGCAACAACGGGCTCTGGGGCCAACGTCCTGACTTTC. Residues: CAWATTGSGANVLTF. This chain links TRBV30 with TRBJ2-6; the D is unclear. The CDR3 is 15 residues long. CDR1 is GTSNPN and CDR2 is SVGIG in the germline V gene (reference sequence). V was shortened by 5 bases and J by 0 bases, with 11 bases between the two germline ends.

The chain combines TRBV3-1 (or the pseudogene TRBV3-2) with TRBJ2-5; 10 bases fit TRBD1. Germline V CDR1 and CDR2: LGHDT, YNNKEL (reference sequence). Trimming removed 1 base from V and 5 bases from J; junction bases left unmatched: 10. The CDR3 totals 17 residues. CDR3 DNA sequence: TGTGCCAGCAGCCAAGGTACCGGGACAGGGGAGAGGGAGACCCAGTACTTC. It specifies CASSQGTGTGERETQYF.

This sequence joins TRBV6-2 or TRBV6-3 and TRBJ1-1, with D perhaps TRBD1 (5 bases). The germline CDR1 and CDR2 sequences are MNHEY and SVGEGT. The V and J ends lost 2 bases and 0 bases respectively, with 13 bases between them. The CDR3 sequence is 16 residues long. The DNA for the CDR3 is TGTGCCAGCAGTTACAGCCGACAGTACATGAACACTGAAGCTTTCTTT. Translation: CASSYSRQYMNTEAFF.

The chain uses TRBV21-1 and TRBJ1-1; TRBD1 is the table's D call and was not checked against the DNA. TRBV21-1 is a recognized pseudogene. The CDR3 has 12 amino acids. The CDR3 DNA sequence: TGTGCCAGCAGGCCACAGGGGCCTGAAGCTTTCTTT. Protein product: CASRPQGPEAFF.

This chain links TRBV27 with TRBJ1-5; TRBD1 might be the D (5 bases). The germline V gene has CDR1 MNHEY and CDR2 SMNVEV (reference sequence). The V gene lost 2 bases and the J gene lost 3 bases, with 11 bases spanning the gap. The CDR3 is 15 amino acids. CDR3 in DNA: TGTGCCAGCAGTTTAAGTGAAGGGGCCAATCAGCCCCAGCATTTT. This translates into CASSLSEGANQPQHF.

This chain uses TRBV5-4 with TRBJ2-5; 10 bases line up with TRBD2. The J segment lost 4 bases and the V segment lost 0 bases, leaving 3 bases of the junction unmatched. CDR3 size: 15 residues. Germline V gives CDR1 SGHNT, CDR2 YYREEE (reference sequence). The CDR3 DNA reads TGTGCCAGCAGCTTGGGAGCGGGGGGGCGAGAGACCCAGTACTTC. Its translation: CASSLGAGGRETQYF.

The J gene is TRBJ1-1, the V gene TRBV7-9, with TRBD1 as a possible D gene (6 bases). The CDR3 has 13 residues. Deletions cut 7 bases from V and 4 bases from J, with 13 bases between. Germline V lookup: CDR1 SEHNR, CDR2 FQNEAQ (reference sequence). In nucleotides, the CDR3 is TGTGCCAGCACCGCCGTAGGGGGCACTGAAGCTTTCTTT. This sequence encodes CASTAVGGTEAFF. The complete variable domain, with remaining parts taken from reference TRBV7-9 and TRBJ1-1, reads DTGVSQNPRHKITKRGQNVTFRCDPISEHNRLYWYRQTLGQGPEFLTYFQNEAQLEKSRLLSDRFSAERPKGSFSTLEIQRTEQGDSAMYLCASTAVGGTEAFFGQGTRLTVV.

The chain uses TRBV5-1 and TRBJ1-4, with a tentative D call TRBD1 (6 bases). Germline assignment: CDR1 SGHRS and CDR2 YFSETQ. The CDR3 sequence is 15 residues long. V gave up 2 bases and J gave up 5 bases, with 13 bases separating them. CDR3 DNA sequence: TGCGCCAGCAGCTTAATGGGGGCTGGCAATGAAAAACTGTTTTTT. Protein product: CASSLMGAGNEKLFF.

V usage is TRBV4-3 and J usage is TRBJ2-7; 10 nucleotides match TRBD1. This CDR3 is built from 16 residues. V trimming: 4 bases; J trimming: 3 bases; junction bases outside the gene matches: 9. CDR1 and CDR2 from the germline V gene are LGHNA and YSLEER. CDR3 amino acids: CASSPRLGQGYYEQYF. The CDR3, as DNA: TGCGCCAGCAGCCCCCGATTGGGACAGGGGTACTACGAGCAGTACTTC.

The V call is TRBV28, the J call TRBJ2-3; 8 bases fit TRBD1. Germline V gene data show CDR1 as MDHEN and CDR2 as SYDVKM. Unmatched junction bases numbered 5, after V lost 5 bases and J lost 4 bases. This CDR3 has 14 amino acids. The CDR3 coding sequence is TGTGCCAGCAGTCACGACAGGGGCGCAGATACGCAGTATTTT. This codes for CASSHDRGADTQYF.

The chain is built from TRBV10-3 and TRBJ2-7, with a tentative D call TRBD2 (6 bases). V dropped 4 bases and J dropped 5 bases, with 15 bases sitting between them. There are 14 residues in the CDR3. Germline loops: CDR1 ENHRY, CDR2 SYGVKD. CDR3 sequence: CAISGWDGGDEQYF. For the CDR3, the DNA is TGTGCCATCAGTGGATGGGACGGCGGGGACGAGCAGTACTTC.

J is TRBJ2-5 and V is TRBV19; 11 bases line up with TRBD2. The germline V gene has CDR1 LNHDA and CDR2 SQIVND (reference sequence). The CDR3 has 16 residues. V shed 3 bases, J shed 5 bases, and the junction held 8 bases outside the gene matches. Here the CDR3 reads CASSISTSGGRETQYF. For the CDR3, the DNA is TGTGCCAGTAGTATCTCCACTAGCGGGGGACGGGAGACCCAGTACTTC. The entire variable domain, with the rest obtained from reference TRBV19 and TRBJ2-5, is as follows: DGGITQSPKYLFRKEGQNVTLSCEQNLNHDAMYWYRQDPGQGLRLIYYSQIVNDFQKGDIAEGYSVSREKKESFPLTVTSAQKNPTAFYLCASSISTSGGRETQYFGPGTRLLVL.

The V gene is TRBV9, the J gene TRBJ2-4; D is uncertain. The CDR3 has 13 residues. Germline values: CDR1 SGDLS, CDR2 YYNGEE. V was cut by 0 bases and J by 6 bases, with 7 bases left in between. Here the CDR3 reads CASSVGDTNIQYF. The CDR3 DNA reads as TGTGCCAGCAGCGTAGGTGACACAAACATTCAGTACTTC.

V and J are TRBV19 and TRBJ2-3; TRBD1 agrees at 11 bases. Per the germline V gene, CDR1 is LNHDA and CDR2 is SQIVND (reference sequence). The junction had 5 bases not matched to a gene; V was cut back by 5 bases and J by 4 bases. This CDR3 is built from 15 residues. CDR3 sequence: CASSPGQGVADTQYF. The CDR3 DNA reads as TGTGCCAGTAGTCCGGGACAGGGGGTCGCAGATACGCAGTATTTT.

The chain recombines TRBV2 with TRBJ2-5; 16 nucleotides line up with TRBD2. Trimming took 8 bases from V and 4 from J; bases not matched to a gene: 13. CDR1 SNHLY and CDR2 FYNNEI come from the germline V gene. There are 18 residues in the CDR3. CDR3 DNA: TGTGCCAGCGCCCCCGGGACTAGCGGGGGGGCAGGGTCAGAGACCCAGTACTTC. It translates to CASAPGTSGGAGSETQYF. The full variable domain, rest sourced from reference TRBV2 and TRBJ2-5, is EPEVTQTPSHQVTQMGQEVILRCVPISNHLYFYWYRQILGQKVEFLVSFYNNEISEKSEIFDDQFSVERPDGSNFTLKIRSTKLEDSAMYFCASAPGTSGGAGSETQYFGPGTRLLVL.

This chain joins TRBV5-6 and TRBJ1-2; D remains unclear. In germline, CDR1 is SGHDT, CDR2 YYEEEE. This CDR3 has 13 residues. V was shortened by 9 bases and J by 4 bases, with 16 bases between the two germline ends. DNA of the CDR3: TGTGCCACTACTCGAGCGGGCCGCTATGGCTACACCTTC. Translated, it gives CATTRAGRYGYTF.